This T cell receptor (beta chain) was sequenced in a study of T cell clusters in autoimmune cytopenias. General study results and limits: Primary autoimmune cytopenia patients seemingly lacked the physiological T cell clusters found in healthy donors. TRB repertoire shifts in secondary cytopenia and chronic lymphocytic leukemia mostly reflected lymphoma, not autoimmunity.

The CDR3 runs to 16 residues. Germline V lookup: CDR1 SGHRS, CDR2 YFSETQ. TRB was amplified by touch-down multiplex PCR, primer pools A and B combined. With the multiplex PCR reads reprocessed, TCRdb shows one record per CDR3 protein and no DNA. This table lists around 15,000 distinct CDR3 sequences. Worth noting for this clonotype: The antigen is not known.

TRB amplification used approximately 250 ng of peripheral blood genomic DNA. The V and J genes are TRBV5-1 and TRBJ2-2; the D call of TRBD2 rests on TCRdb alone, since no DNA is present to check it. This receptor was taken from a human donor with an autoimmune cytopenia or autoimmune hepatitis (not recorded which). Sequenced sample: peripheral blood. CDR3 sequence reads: CASRGIAGANTGELFF.